These 5 T cell receptor beta chains originate from one sample sequenced in a study of shared clonotypes between healthy human individuals. Libraries were prepared by immunoSEQ multiplex PCR; TCRdb keeps only in-frame clonotypes and omits some of them. The data contain 2 million to 2.5 million clones, more than 90% of them seen just once; the ten biggest clones take up roughly 0.13%. Sequenced: naive CD4+ T cells sorted from blood. Described subset: CD45RA+ positively selected. All receptors come from a man between 18 and 35 years old in good health.

The chain is built from TRBV9 and TRBJ1-6; 7 bases are shared with TRBD1. J was trimmed by 6 bases and V by 4 bases; bases with no gene match: 7. Per the germline V gene, CDR1 is SGDLS and CDR2 is YYNGEE. The CDR3 is 15 amino acids. The CDR3 DNA follows: TGTGCCAGCAGCCCGCGACAGGGTGGTAATTCACCCCTCCACTTT. Amino acids: CASSPRQGGNSPLHF.

The V call is TRBV10-2, the J call TRBJ2-1; D may correspond to TRBD1 or TRBD2 (5 bases each). Germline CDR1 WSHSY, CDR2 SAAADI. V was pared by 0 bases and J by 7 bases, with 19 bases between. The CDR3 spans 17 residues. The CDR3 DNA sequence: TGCGCCAGCAGTGAGTCAATCGGGACCTCACGGAGGAATGAGCAGTTCTTC. It yields the protein CASSESIGTSRRNEQFF.

V is TRBV11-3 and J is TRBJ2-7, with 12 bases lining up with TRBD1. The CDR3 runs 13 residues. Per the germline V gene, CDR1 is SGHNT and CDR2 is YENEEA. V lost 5 bases to trimming and J lost 5 bases; unmatched junction nucleotides: 1. The CDR3 sequence: CASSGDRGHEQYF. The CDR3 coding sequence is TGTGCCAGCAGCGGGGACAGGGGGCACGAGCAGTACTTC.

The CDR3 reads CASSLIPDRARAYTF. CDR3 nucleotides: TGTGCCAGCAGCTTGATCCCGGACAGGGCCAGGGCCTACACCTTC. The chain is built from TRBV11-2 and TRBJ1-2; 8 bases agree with TRBD1. This CDR3 has 15 amino acids. Germline V gene data show CDR1 as SGHAT and CDR2 as FQNNGV. V lost 3 bases to trimming and J lost 10 bases; unmatched junction nucleotides: 13.

The rearrangement joins TRBV11-3 to TRBJ2-2; possible D gene TRBD1, 6 bases. Germline V gene lookup returns CDR1 SGHNT and CDR2 YENEEA. The CDR3 is 16 amino acids. V lost 3 bases, J lost 5 bases, and 16 bases lay in between. The CDR3: CASSLHGTWGTGELFF. The CDR3 bases are TGTGCCAGCAGCTTGCATGGGACATGGGGGACCGGGGAGCTGTTTTTT.